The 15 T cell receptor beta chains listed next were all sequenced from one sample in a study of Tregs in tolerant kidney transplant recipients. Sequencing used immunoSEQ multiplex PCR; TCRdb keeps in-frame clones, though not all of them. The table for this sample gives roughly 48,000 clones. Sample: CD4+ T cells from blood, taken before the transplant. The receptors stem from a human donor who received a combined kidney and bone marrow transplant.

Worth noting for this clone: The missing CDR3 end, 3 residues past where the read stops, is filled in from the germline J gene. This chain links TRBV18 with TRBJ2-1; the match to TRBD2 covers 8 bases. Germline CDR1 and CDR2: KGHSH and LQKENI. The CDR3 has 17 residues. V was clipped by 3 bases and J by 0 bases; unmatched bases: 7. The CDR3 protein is CASSPKLSGTSYNEQFF. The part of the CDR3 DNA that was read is TGTGCCAGCTCACCGAAACTTAGCGGGACCTCCTACAATGAG.

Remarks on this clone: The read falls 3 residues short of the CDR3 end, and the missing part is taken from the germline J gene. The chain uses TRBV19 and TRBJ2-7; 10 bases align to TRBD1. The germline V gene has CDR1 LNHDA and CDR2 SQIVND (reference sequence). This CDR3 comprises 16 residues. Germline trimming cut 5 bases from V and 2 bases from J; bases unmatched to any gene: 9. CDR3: CASSQTGTGDAYEQYF. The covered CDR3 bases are TGTGCCAGTAGTCAGACCGGGACAGGGGATGCCTACGAG. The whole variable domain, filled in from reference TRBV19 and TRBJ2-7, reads DGGITQSPKYLFRKEGQNVTLSCEQNLNHDAMYWYRQDPGQGLRLIYYSQIVNDFQKGDIAEGYSVSREKKESFPLTVTSAQKNPTAFYLCASSQTGTGDAYEQYFGPGTRLTVT.

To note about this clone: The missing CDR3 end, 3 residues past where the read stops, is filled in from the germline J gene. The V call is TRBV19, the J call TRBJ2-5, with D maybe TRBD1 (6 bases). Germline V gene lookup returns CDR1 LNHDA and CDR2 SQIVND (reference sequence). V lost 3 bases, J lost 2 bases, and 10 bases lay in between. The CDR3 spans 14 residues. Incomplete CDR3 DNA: TGTGCCAGTAGTATCAACAGGGTACAAGAGACC. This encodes CASSINRVQET. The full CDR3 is CASSINRVQETQYF.

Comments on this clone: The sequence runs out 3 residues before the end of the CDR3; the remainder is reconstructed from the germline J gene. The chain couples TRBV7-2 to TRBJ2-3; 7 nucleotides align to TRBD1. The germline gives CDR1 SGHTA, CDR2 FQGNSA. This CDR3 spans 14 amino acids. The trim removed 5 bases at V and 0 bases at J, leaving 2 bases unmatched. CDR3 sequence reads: CASSAGGSTDTQYF. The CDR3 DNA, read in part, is TGTGCCAGCAGCGCAGGGGGAAGCACAGATACG.

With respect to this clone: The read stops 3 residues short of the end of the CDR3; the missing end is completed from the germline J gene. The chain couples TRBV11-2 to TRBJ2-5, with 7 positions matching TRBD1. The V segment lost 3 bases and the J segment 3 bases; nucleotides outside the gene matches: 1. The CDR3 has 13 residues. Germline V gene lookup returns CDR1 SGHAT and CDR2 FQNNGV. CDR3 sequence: CASSLGTEETQYF. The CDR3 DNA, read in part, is TGTGCCAGCAGCTTGGGGACAGAAGAGACC.

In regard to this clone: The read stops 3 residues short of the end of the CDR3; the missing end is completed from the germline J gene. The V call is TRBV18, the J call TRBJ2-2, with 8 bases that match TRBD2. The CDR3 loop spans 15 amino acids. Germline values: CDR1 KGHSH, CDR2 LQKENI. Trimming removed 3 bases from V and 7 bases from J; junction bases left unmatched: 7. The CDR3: CASSPGGRTVGELFF. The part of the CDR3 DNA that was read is TGTGCCAGCTCACCTGGCGGGAGGACGGTCGGGGAG.

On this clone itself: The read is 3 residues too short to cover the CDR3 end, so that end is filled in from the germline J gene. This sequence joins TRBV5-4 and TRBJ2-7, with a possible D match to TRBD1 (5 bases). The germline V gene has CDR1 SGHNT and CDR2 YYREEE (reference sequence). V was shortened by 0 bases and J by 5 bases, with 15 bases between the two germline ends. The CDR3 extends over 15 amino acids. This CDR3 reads CASSLDPGYGNEQYF. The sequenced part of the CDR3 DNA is TGTGCCAGCAGCTTGGACCCAGGGTATGGTAACGAG. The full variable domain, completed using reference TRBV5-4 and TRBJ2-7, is ETGVTQSPTHLIKTRGQQVTLRCSSQSGHNTVSWYQQALGQGPQFIFQYYREEENGRGNFPPRFSGLQFPNYSSELNVNALELDDSALYLCASSLDPGYGNEQYFGPGTRLTVT.

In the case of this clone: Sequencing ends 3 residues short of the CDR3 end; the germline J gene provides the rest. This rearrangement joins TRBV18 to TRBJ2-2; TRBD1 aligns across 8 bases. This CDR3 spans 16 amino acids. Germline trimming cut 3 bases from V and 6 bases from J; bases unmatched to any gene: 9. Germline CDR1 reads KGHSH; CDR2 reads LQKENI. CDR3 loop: CASSPQDRGASGELFF. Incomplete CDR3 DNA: TGTGCCAGCTCACCTCAAGACAGGGGTGCGTCCGGGGAG.

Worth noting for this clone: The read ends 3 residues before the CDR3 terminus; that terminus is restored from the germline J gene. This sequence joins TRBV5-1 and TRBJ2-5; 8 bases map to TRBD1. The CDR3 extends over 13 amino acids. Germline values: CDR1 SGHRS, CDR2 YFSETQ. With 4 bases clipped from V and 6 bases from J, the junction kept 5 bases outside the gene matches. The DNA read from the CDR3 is TGCGCCAGCAGCGCAGGGGGCGGGCAGACC. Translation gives CASSAGGGQT. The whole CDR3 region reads CASSAGGGQTQYF.

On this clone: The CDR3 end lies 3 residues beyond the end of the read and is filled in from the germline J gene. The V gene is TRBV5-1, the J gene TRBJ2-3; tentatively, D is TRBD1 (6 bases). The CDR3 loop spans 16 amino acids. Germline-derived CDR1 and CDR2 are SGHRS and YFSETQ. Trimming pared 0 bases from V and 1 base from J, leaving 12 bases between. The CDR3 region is CASSLAPGDGTDTQYF. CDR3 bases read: TGCGCCAGCAGCTTGGCCCCAGGGGATGGCACAGATACG.

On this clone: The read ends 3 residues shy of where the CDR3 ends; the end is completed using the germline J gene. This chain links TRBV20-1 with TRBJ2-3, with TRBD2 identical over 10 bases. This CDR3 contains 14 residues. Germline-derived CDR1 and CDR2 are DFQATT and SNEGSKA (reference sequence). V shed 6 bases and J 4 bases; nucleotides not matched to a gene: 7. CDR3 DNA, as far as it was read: TGCAGTGCAATTACTAGCGGGAAATCAGATACG. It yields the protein CSAITSGKSDT. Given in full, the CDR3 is CSAITSGKSDTQYF.

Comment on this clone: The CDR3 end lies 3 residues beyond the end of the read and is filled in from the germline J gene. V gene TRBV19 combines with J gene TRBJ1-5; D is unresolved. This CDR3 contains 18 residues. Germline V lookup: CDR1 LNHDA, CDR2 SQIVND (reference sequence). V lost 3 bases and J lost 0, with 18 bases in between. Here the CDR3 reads CASSIRGGLGGSNQPQHF. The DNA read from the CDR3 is TGTGCCAGTAGTATCCGGGGAGGGCTTGGTGGTAGCAATCAGCCC.

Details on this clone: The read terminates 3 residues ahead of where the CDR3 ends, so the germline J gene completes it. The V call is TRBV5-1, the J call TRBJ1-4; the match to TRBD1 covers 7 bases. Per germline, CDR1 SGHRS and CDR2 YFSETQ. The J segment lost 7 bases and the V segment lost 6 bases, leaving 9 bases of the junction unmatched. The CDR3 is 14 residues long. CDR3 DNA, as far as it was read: TGCGCCAGCACCACCGGACAGGCGAGTGAAAAA. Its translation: CASTTGQASEK. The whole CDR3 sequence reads CASTTGQASEKLFF.

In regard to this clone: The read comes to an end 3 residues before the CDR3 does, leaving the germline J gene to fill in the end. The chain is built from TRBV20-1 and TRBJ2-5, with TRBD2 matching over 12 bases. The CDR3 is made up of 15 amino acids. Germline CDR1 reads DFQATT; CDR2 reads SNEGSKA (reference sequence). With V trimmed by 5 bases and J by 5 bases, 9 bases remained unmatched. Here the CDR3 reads CSAARTSGNAETQYF. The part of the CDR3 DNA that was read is TGCAGTGCTGCCCGGACTAGCGGGAATGCCGAGACC.

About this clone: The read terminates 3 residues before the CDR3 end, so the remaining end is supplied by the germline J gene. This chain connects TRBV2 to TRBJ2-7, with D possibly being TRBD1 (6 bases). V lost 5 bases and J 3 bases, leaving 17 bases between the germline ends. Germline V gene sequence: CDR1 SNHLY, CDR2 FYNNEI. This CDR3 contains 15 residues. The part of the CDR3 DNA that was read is TGTGCCAGCAGTACAACAGGGAGTCTCGACTACGAG. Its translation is CASSTTGSLDYE. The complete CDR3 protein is CASSTTGSLDYEQYF.